What follows are 3 T cell receptor beta chains derived from one specimen sequenced in a study of T cells after somatic rescue of genetic block. Generated by immunoSEQ multiplex PCR, the TCRdb table keeps only in-frame clones and is missing some. The sample holds about 16,000 clones, approximately 76% seen once. The sequenced sample consisted of peripheral blood mononuclear cells (PBMCs). Source of these receptors: a boy younger than 18.

This rearrangement joins TRBV6-5 to TRBJ2-3; the match to TRBD1 covers 8 bases. V dropped 7 bases and J dropped 1; count of bases not matched to a gene: 4. Per the germline V gene, CDR1 is MNHEY and CDR2 is SVGAGI. This CDR3 is built from 14 residues. CDR3 bases: TGTGCCAGCACCAACAGGGGGGGCACAGATACGCAGTATTTT. Encoded protein: CASTNRGGTDTQYF.

The rearrangement uses TRBV6-5 and TRBJ2-7, with 9 bases aligning to TRBD1. Trimming removed 6 bases from V and 2 bases from J; junction bases left unmatched: 5. Germline V CDR1 and CDR2: MNHEY, SVGAGI. There are 14 residues in the CDR3. CDR3 in DNA: TGTGCCAGCAGGAATGACAGGGGGACCTACGAGCAGTACTTC. It yields the protein CASRNDRGTYEQYF.

This clone was seen only a few times. The chain recombines TRBV4-1 with TRBJ2-2, with 12 nucleotides matching TRBD1. The V and J ends lost 5 bases and 4 bases, in that order; junction bases with no gene match: 5. The CDR3 contains 16 residues. The germline CDR1 and CDR2 sequences are MGHRA and YSYEKL. The CDR3 DNA is TGCGCCAGCAGCAAGGGACAGGGGGCGCTCACCGGGGAGCTGTTTTTT. This gives the protein CASSKGQGALTGELFF.